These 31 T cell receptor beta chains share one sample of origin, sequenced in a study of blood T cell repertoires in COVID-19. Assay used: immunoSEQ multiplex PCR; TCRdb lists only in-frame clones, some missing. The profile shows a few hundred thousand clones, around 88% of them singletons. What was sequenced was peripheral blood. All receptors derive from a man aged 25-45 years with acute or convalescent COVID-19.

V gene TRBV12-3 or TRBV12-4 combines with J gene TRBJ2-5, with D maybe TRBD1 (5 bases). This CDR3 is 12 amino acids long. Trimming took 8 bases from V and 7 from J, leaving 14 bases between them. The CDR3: CASGADGGTQYF. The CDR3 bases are TGTGCCAGCGGGGCCGACGGTGGGACCCAGTACTTC.

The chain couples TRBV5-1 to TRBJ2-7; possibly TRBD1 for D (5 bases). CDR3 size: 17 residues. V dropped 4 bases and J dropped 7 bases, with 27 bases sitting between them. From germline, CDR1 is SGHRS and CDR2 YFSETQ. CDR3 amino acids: CASSAGYGAGMGLEQYF. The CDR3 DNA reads TGCGCCAGCAGCGCTGGTTATGGGGCAGGGATGGGCTTGGAGCAGTACTTC.

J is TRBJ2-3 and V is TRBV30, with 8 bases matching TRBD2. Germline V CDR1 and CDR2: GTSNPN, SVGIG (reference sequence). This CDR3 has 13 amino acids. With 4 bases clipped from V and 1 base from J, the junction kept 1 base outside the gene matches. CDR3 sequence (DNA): TGTGCCTGGAAGACTAGCGGCACAGATACGCAGTATTTT. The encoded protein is CAWKTSGTDTQYF.

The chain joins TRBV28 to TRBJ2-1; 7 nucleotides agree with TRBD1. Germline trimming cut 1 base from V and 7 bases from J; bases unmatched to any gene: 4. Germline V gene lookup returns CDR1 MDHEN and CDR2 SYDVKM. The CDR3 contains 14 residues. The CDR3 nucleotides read TGTGCCAGCAGTTTATACAGGGGAAGTAATGAGCAGTTCTTC. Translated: CASSLYRGSNEQFF.

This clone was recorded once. DNA of the CDR3: TGTGCCATCAGTGGGACTAGCGGGGACTACACCGGGGAGCTGTTTTTT. This sequence encodes CAISGTSGDYTGELFF. The chain joins TRBV10-3 to TRBJ2-2; 12 bases fit TRBD2. The germline V gene encodes CDR1 ENHRY and CDR2 SYGVKD. J lost 3 bases, V lost 4 bases, and 3 bases had no gene match. The CDR3 spans 16 residues.

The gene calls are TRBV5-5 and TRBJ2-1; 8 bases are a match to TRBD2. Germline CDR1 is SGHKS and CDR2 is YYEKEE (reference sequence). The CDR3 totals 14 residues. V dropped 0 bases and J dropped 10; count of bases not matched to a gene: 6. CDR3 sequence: CASSLDGGAGEQFF. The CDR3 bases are TGTGCCAGCAGCTTGGACGGGGGGGCAGGCGAGCAGTTCTTC.

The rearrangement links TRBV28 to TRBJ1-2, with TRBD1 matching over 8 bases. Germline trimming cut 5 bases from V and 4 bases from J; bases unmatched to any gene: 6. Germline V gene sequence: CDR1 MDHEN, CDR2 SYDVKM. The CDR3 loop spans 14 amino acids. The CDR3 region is CASSDAGGAYGYTF. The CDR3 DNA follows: TGTGCCAGCAGTGATGCAGGGGGCGCCTATGGCTACACCTTC.

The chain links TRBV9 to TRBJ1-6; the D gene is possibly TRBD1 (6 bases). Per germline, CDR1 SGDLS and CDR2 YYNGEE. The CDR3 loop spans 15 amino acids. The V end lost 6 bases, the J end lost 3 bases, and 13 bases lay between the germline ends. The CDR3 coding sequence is TGTGCCAGCAACCGCAGGGGTCACTATAATTCACCCCTCCACTTT. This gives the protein CASNRRGHYNSPLHF.

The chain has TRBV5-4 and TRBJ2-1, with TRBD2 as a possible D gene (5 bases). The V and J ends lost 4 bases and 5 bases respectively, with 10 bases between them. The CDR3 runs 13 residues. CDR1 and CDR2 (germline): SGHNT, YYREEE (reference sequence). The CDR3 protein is CASSRPGNNEQFF. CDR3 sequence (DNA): TGTGCCAGCAGCCGGCCGGGAAACAATGAGCAGTTCTTC.

The CDR3 DNA is TGTGCCAGCAGCCTTCTCGTAGCGGCCGGGGAGCTGTTTTTT. Protein sequence: CASSLLVAAGELFF. V usage is TRBV7-8 and J usage is TRBJ2-2, with D possibly being TRBD2 (6 bases). V dropped 5 bases and J dropped 6 bases, with 13 bases sitting between them. From germline, CDR1 is SGHVS and CDR2 FQNEAQ. The CDR3 sequence is 14 residues long.

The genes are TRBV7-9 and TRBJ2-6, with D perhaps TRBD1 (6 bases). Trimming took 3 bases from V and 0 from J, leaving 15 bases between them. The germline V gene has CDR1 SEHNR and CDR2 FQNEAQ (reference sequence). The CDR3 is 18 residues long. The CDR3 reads CASSLRRTDYSGANVLTF. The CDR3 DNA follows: TGTGCCAGCAGCTTGCGGCGGACAGACTACTCTGGGGCCAACGTCCTGACTTTC.

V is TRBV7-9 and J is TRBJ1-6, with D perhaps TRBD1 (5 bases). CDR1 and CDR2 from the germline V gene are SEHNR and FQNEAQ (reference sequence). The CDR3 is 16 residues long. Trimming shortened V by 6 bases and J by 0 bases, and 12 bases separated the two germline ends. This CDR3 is CASRSGLNSYNSPLHF. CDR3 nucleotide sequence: TGTGCCAGCAGATCGGGACTGAACTCCTATAATTCACCCCTCCACTTT.

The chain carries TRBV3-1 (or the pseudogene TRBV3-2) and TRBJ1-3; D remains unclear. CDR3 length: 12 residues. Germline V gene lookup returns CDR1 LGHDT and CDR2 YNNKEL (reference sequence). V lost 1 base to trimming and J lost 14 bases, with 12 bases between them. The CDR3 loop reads CASSQVWEKVYF. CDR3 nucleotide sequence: TGTGCCAGCAGCCAAGTATGGGAGAAGGTATATTTT.

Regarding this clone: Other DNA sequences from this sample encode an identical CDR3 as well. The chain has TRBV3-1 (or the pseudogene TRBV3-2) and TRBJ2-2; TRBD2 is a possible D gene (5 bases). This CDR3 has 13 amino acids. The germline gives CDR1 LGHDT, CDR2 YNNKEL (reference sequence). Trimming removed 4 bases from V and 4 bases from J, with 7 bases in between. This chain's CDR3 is CASSLRGTGELFF. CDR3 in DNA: TGTGCCAGCAGCCTCCGGGGCACCGGGGAGCTGTTTTTT.

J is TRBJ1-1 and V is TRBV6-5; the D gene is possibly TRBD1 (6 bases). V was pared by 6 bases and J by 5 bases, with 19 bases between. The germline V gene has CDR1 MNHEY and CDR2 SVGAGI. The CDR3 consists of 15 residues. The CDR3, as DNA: TGTGCCAGCAGCCCGTTGGCGGGGGGCGCGACTGAAGCTTTCTTT. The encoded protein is CASSPLAGGATEAFF.

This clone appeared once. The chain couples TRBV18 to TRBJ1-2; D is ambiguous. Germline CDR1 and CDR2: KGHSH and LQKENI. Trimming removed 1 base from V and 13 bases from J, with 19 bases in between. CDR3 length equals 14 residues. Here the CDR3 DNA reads TGTGCCAGCTCACCACGGAACGGGGAGCTACAACTCACCTTC. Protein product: CASSPRNGELQLTF.

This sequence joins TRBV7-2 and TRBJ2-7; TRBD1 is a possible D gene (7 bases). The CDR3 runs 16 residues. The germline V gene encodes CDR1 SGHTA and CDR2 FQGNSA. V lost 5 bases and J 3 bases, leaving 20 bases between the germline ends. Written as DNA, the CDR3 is TGTGCCAGCAGCGGATACAGGGGACTTGGTTTCTACGAGCAGTACTTC. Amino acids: CASSGYRGLGFYEQYF. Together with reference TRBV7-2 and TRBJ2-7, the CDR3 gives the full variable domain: GAGVSQSPSNKVTEKGKDVELRCDPISGHTALYWYRQSLGQGLEFLIYFQGNSAPDKSGLPSDRFSAERTGGSVSTLTIQRTQQEDSAVYLCASSGYRGLGFYEQYFGPGTRLTVT.

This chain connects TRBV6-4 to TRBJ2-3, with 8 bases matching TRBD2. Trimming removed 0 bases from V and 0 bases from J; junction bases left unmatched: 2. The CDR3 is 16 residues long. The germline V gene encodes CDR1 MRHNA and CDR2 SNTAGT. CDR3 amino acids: CASSDSERESTDTQYF. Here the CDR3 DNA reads TGTGCCAGCAGTGACTCTGAGCGGGAGAGCACAGATACGCAGTATTTT.

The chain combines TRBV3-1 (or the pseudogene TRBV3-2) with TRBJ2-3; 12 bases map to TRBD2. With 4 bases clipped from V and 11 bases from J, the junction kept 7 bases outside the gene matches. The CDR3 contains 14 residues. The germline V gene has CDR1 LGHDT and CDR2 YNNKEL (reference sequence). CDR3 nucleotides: TGTGCCAGCAGCCTTCGACTAGCGGGGGCCCTGCAGTATTTT. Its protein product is CASSLRLAGALQYF.

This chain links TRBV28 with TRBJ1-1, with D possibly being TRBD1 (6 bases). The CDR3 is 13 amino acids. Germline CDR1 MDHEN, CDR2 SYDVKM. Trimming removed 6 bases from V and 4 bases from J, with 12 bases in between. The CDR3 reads CASRAGGATEAFF. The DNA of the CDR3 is TGTGCCAGCAGGGCTGGGGGGGCCACTGAAGCTTTCTTT.

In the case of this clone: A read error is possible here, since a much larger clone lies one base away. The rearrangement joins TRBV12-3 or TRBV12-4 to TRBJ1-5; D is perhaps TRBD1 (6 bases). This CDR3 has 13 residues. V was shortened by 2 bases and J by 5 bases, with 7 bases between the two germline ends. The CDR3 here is CASSLSGDQPQHF. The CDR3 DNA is TGTGCCAGCAGTTTATCAGGGGATCAGCCCCAGCATTTT.

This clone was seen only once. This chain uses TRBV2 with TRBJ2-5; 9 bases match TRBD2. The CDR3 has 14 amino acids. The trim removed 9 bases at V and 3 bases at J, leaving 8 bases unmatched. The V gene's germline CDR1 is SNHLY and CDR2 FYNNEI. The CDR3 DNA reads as TGTGCCAGTGTAAAGCGGGAGGTAAAAGAGACCCAGTACTTC. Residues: CASVKREVKETQYF. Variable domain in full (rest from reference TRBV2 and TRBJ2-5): EPEVTQTPSHQVTQMGQEVILRCVPISNHLYFYWYRQILGQKVEFLVSFYNNEISEKSEIFDDQFSVERPDGSNFTLKIRSTKLEDSAMYFCASVKREVKETQYFGPGTRLLVL.

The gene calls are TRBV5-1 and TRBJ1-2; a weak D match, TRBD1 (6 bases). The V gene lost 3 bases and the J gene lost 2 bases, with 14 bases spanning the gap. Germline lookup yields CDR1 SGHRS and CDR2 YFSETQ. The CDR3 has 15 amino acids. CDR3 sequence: CASSSAFTGNYGYTF. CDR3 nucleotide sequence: TGCGCCAGCAGCTCGGCTTTCACAGGGAACTATGGCTACACCTTC.

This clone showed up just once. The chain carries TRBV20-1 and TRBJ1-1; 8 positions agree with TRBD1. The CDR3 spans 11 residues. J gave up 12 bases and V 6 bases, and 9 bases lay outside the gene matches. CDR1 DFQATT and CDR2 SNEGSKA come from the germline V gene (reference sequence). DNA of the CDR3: TGCAGTGCGAAGGACAGGGTACTAACTTTCTTT. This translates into CSAKDRVLTFF.

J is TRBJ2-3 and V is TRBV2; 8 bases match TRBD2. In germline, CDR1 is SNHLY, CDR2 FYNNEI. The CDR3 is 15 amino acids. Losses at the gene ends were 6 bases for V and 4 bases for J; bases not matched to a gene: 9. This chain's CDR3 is CASRKRGIVADTQYF. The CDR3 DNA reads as TGTGCCAGCAGGAAGCGGGGGATTGTTGCAGATACGCAGTATTTT.

CDR3 nucleotide sequence: TGTGCCAGCAGCTTGGGCAGTGGCGAGGGTCAGCCCCAGCATTTT. It yields the protein CASSLGSGEGQPQHF. The V and J genes are TRBV5-4 and TRBJ1-5; D is undetermined. The CDR3 consists of 15 residues. V shed 0 bases and J shed 6 bases, with 13 bases lying between them. Germline CDR1 and CDR2: SGHNT and YYREEE (reference sequence).

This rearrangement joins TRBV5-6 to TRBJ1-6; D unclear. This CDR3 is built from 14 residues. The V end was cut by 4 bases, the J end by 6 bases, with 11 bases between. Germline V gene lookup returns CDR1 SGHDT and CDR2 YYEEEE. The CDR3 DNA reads TGTGCCAGCAGCAGGCTGGAGGTTAATTCACCCCTCCACTTT. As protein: CASSRLEVNSPLHF.

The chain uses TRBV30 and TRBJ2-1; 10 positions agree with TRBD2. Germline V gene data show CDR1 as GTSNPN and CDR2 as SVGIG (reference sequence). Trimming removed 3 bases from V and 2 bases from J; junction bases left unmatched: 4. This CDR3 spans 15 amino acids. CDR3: CAWRELAGPYNEQFF. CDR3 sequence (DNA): TGTGCCTGGAGAGAACTAGCGGGACCCTACAATGAGCAGTTCTTC.

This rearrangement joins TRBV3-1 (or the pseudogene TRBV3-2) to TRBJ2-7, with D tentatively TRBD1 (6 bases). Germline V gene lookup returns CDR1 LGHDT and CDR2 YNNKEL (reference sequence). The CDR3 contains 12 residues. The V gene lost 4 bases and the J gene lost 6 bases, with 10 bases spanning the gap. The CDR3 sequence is CASSLGTLEQYF. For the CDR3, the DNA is TGTGCCAGCAGCCTGGGGACACTCGAGCAGTACTTC.

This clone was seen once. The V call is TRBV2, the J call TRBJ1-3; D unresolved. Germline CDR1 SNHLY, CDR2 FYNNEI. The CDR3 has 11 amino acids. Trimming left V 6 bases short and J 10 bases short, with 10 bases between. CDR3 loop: CASRSLVTIYF. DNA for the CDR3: TGTGCCAGCAGGAGCCTAGTGACCATATATTTT.

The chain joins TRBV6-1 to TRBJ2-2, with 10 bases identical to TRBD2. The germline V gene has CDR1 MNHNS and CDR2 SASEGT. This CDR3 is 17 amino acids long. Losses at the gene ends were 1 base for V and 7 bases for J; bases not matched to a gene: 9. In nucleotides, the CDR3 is TGTGCCAGCAGTGAAGGTGGAGCGGGAGGGCTGGTCGGGGAGCTGTTTTTT. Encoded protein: CASSEGGAGGLVGELFF.